This TCR beta chain is from a study of T cell responses to AZD1222 COVID-19 vaccine (dated by TCRdb to about 2021). Describing the broader study: AZD1222 recipients with second doses at about 4 weeks or about 12 weeks were pooled, because spike-specific TCR depth and breadth did not differ between schedules. A total of 240 or so trial participants underwent TCR sequencing, of whom approximately 200 had received two doses of AZD1222 and roughly 26 had received two doses of the MenACWY control vaccine. Trial participants were enrolled into age subgroups of 18-55, 56-69 and 70-plus years, which contained about 150, 27 and 61 TCR-sequenced participants, respectively. General findings and caveats noted by the study authors: Reportedly, close to half of the unique spike-specific TCRs recognized epitopes lying outside the regions that are mutated in the B.1.351 and B.1.1.7 variants. Only five or six AZD1222 recipients were SARS-CoV-2 seropositive at baseline, limiting conclusions about previously exposed vaccinees. In the small 56-69-year group, the increase in depth fell short of significance, most likely because of low power. Most participants were white British and females outnumbered males, and the authors suggested that clonal diversity may have been underestimated. Vaccine-associated CD4 TCRs spanned the whole spike protein, with dominant responses in regions 160-218 and 743-854. After two AZD1222 doses, both the breadth and the depth of spike-specific TCRs were significantly higher than at day 0 and than in MenACWY recipients. No day 14 peak-response samples were available, so repertoires were characterized only after the peak T cell response.

Trimmed from V: 0 bases; trimmed from J: 6 bases; junction bases lacking a gene match: 6. The CDR3 has 17 amino acids, counting the end cysteine and phenylalanine. Just the 51-base CDR3 DNA is kept, in frame starting at base 1. CDR1 and CDR2 (MNHEY, SVGEGT) derive from the germline V gene. What the time point label conveys for this sample: baseline before first vaccination. Samples from vaccinated people were obtained from the UK trials COV001 and COV002, which included a single-blind randomized controlled phase 2/3 trial of AZD1222 (ChAdOx1 nCoV-19) in healthy adults. Trial participant PBMC samples were collected at day 0 and day 28 after the second dose for TCRbeta chain sequencing. The CDR3 regions of human TCRbeta chains were analyzed by immunosequencing. Regarding the original processing steps: TCRs in the repertoires were compared against a reference library of SARS-CoV-2-specific TCRs that had been generated with the MIRA antigen-specificity platform. Breadth was defined as the fraction of unique TCRs that were SARS-CoV-2-associated, and depth was defined as the fraction of total T cells that were SARS-CoV-2-associated. Using the MIRA data, each spike-specific TCR was assigned both to the spike region to which the TCR was reactive and to a CD4 or CD8 class. Log10-transformed breadth and depth values were compared by one-way ANOVA with Sidak's multiple comparisons tests. This is the immuneACCESS table as TCRdb keeps it, with only in-frame sequences that have V and J called. A part of the clones is gone; compared with another copy, unresolved V genes explain less than half, and the rest is unexplained. The V and J calls and clone size are taken from that table; D and trimming were inferred from the DNA. The sample has 120,000 to 150,000 clones on record, about 92% of them singletons. The ten biggest clones cover 2.5% to 3.5% of the sample.

Note on this clone: Its antigen remains undetermined. No base quality values were provided; no much bigger clone lies one nucleotide off.

This chain is built from TRBV6-2 or TRBV6-3 and TRBJ2-3, and TRBD2 matches 13 of the central bases. Sequencing was performed on peripheral blood, taken on day 0 of AZD1222 vaccination. The clonotype originates from an adult in good health. The CDR3 corresponds to CASSYSRTSGRYDTQYF. The sequenced DNA: TGTGCCAGCAGTTACTCCAGGACTAGCGGGAGATACGATACGCAGTATTTT.